This TCR beta chain comes out of a study of Ad26.COV2.S vaccination and SARS-CoV-2 variants. Whole-study context: This donor came from the COV1001 trial of Ad26.COV2.S. General study findings and limits: Placebo recipients trailed vaccine recipients in spike-specific TCR breadth. Reportedly, spike-specific CD8+ and CD4+ T cell responses achieved substantial breadth once vaccination had taken place.

Noted treatment: approximately 18 received Ad26.COV2.S at low or high dose, single or two shots; a few received placebo; per-sample allocation not given. Samples analyzed were those drawn on day 63 after the first vaccine or placebo injection. Profiling relied on immunoSEQ multiplex PCR, and the TCRdb table lists in-frame clones only, not all of them. The sample has 350,000 to 500,000 clones, 80% to 90% seen once. The sample holds a few counts of this clone. The target antigen is unknown. The CDR3 extends over 15 amino acids. V was clipped by 2 bases and J by 8 bases, with 15 bases between them. The germline V gene encodes CDR1 MNHEY and CDR2 SMNVEV (reference sequence).

J is TRBJ1-4 and V is TRBV27, with unresolved D. The sequenced sample was peripheral blood, obtained in a trial of Ad26.COV2.S vaccine versus placebo. The sequence derives from a person between 18 and 59 years old who received the Ad26.COV2.S COVID-19 vaccine or a placebo. The CDR3 DNA sequence: TGTGCCAGCAGTTTAAGGGCAGGAGCGGGGGAAAAACTGTTTTTT. This translates into CASSLRAGAGEKLFF.